This TCR beta chain was captured in a study of T-cell reconstitution after alpha-beta-depleted transplantation in children (dated by TCRdb to the mid-2010s). At the level of the whole study: T-cell immune reconstitution after TCRalphabeta/CD19-depleted allogeneic hematopoietic cell transplantation in children was quantitatively tracked in the study by means of TCR repertoire profiling. The paper as a whole reports these results and caveats: Over subsequent months, a decline in hyperexpanded clone frequencies was noted, and after one year, T-cell counts and TCRbeta diversity were mostly ascribed to newly produced T cells. In some patients, the high TCRbeta diversity seen at day 60 was put down to recipient T cells and intrathymic progenitors that had survived conditioning. Apparently early alphabetaT-cell count recovery about two months after transplant reportedly relied on only several hundred rapidly expanded clones derived from non-depleted graft cells.

This clonotype was detected a few times. Its antigen is not yet known. Qualities for individual bases were not recorded, and no much larger clone is one base off. The trim is 2 bases for V and 3 bases for J, with a gap of 14 bases between the germline ends. From a lookup of the germline V gene, CDR1 and CDR2 are MNHEY and SVGAGI. Its CDR3 holds 15 amino acids, cysteine through phenylalanine. Only the CDR3 DNA is retained, 45 bases long and in frame from the first base. Sample treatment or condition, as interpreted from the label and publication: allogeneic hematopoietic cell transplantation with graft depleted of TCRalphabeta T cells and CD19 B cells. TCRalphabeta/CD19-depleted allogeneic hematopoietic cell grafts were given to the transplant recipients, all of whom were children. Library method: PCR. Sequencing was performed on an Illumina HiSeq 2500. TCR library preparation used molecular barcoding, with unique molecular identifiers applied to normalize quantification of the TCRbeta repertoire. Through fastp at Q25 and MiXCR, TCRdb rebuilt clones from the public reads, retaining in-frame beta chains. Every CDR3 protein is listed once, alongside the most common genes and DNA of its rows. Counted in this sample were around 200,000 distinct CDR3 sequences; approximately 15% of them appeared once. Of the sample, roughly two fifths is held by the ten largest clones.

The sample here was PBMCs, mostly from graft donor cells, taken 360 days after TCRalphabeta/CD19-depleted stem cell transplant. This chain joins TRBV6-5 to TRBJ2-7; no D gene can be assigned with confidence. The source is a male patient aged 2 to 10 who had a stem cell transplant for acute lymphoblastic leukemia, so the T cells may come from the graft donor. This receptor carries the CDR3 CASSYRPGFFYEQYF. The DNA is TGTGCCAGCAGTTACCGTCCGGGCTTCTTCTACGAGCAGTACTTC.